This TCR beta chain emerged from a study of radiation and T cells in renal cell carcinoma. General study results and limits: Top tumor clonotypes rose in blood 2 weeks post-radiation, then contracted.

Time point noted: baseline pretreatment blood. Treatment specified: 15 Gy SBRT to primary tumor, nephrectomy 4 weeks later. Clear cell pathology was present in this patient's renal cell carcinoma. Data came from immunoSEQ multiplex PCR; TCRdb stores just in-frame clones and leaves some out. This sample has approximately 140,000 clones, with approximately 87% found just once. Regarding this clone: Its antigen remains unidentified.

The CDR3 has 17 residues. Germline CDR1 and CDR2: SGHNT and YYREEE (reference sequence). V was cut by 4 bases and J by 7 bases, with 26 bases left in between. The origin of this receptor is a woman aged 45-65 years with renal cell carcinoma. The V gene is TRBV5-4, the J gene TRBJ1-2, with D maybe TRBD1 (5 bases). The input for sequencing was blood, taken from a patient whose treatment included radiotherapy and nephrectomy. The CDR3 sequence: CASSPTVGTADRSGYTF. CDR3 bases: TGTGCCAGCAGCCCCACGGTTGGGACTGCGGATCGCAGTGGCTACACCTTC.